The 27 T cell receptor beta chains below all came from one sample that was sequenced in a study of shared clonotypes between healthy human individuals. The assay was immunoSEQ multiplex PCR, and TCRdb's table has in-frame clones only and misses some. The sample shows 1 million to 1.3 million clones, about 84% of them seen only once. The specimen was memory CD4+ T cells from PBMCs. Subset reported: CD45RA-negative fraction. The source is a man aged 18 to 35 in good health. Some clones in this sample may be carry-over from other donors' samples.

V usage is TRBV6-5 and J usage is TRBJ1-1; perhaps TRBD1 as D (6 bases). The CDR3 has 16 residues. V lost 4 bases to trimming and J lost 1 base, with 16 bases between them. Germline assignment: CDR1 MNHEY and CDR2 SVGAGI. The CDR3 is CASSSGGKTGNTEAFF. The CDR3 DNA reads as TGTGCCAGCAGTTCAGGCGGAAAGACAGGGAACACTGAAGCTTTCTTT.

The V and J genes are TRBV5-1 and TRBJ2-5; no firm D call. Germline CDR1 is SGHRS and CDR2 is YFSETQ. V was trimmed by 0 bases and J by 4 bases, leaving 7 bases between them. The CDR3 is 13 amino acids. The DNA of the CDR3 is TGCGCCAGCAGCTTGGAAGCTGGAGAGACCCAGTACTTC. As protein: CASSLEAGETQYF.

The V and J genes are TRBV6-5 and TRBJ1-4; D gene uncertain. This CDR3 is 12 amino acids long. The germline gives CDR1 MNHEY, CDR2 SVGAGI. Trimming cost V 6 bases and J 6 bases, with 8 bases left between them. The CDR3 here is CASSSIDEKLFF. The DNA of the CDR3 is TGTGCCAGCAGCTCTATTGATGAAAAACTGTTTTTT.

The rearrangement joins TRBV2 to TRBJ2-2; 10 bases are shared with TRBD2. CDR3 length: 14 residues. Trimming took 10 bases from V and 6 from J; bases not matched to a gene: 8. CDR1 is SNHLY, CDR2 FYNNEI, per germline. CDR3 nucleotides: TGTGCCACCAAAAGGACTAGCGGACCCGGGGAGCTGTTTTTT. Translated, it gives CATKRTSGPGELFF.

This clone appeared once. The rearrangement joins TRBV18 to TRBJ1-5; 8 bases line up with TRBD1. Trimming took 5 bases from V and 6 from J; bases not matched to a gene: 6. Germline-derived CDR1 and CDR2 are KGHSH and LQKENI. CDR3 size: 14 residues. The CDR3 loop reads CASSADRGGQPQHF. CDR3 DNA: TGTGCCAGCTCAGCTGACAGGGGCGGTCAGCCCCAGCATTTT.

The gene calls are TRBV28 and TRBJ2-7, with 8 bases identical to TRBD1. V trimming: 5 bases; J trimming: 0 bases; junction bases outside the gene matches: 6. Germline values: CDR1 MDHEN, CDR2 SYDVKM. The CDR3 has 15 residues. The CDR3: CASSKLGQASYEQYF. The DNA for the CDR3 is TGTGCCAGCAGTAAATTGGGACAGGCCTCCTACGAGCAGTACTTC. Full variable domain (rest looked up from reference TRBV28 and TRBJ2-7): DVKVTQSSRYLVKRTGEKVFLECVQDMDHENMFWYRQDPGLGLRLIYFSYDVKMKEKGDIPEGYSVSREKKERFSLILESASTNQTSMYLCASSKLGQASYEQYFGPGTRLTVT.

The chain is built from TRBV27 and TRBJ1-2; D not certain. The CDR3 has 12 residues. Trimming removed 5 bases at V and 5 bases at J, with 9 bases between. Germline values: CDR1 MNHEY, CDR2 SMNVEV (reference sequence). CDR3 bases: TGTGCCAGCAGTCCTAGGCCGTATGGCTACACCTTC. It is translated as CASSPRPYGYTF.

This chain joins TRBV4-3 and TRBJ2-1; tentatively, D is TRBD2 (5 bases). V lost 0 bases, J lost 6 bases, and 12 bases lay in between. The CDR3 loop spans 15 amino acids. From germline, CDR1 is LGHNA and CDR2 YSLEER. The chain's CDR3 is CASSQERLRGNEQFF. The CDR3, as DNA: TGCGCCAGCAGCCAAGAACGCCTACGGGGCAATGAGCAGTTCTTC.

V is TRBV7-9 and J is TRBJ1-1, with no clear D. Trimming removed 2 bases at V and 6 bases at J, with 10 bases between. This CDR3 spans 13 amino acids. Germline V gives CDR1 SEHNR, CDR2 FQNEAQ (reference sequence). The CDR3 protein is CASSLSGVSEAFF. As DNA, the CDR3 is TGTGCCAGCAGCTTATCCGGGGTCTCTGAAGCTTTCTTT.

The chain couples TRBV5-6 to TRBJ2-5; possible D gene TRBD1, 6 bases. This CDR3 has 14 residues. Germline-derived CDR1 and CDR2 are SGHDT and YYEEEE. With 0 bases removed from V and 2 bases from J, the gap between germline ends came to 8 bases. Here the CDR3 DNA reads TGTGCCAGCAGCTTGGTCGGGACACAAGAGACCCAGTACTTC. This translates into CASSLVGTQETQYF.

The rearrangement uses TRBV27 and TRBJ2-7, with TRBD2 as a possible D gene (5 bases). This CDR3 is built from 15 residues. Germline V gene lookup returns CDR1 MNHEY and CDR2 SMNVEV (reference sequence). The V end lost 4 bases, the J end lost 2 bases, and 15 bases lay between the germline ends. The CDR3 sequence: CASSSHQRRTYEQYF. CDR3 in DNA: TGTGCCAGCAGTTCCCACCAGCGGAGAACCTACGAGCAGTACTTC.

This rearrangement joins TRBV18 to TRBJ1-1, with a possible D match to TRBD1 (6 bases). CDR1 and CDR2 from the germline V gene are KGHSH and LQKENI. CDR3 length equals 15 residues. V shed 4 bases and J shed 3 bases, with 15 bases lying between them. The CDR3 nucleotides read TGTGCCAGCTCACGCGGGACACCCTTCGACACTGAAGCTTTCTTT. This encodes CASSRGTPFDTEAFF.

DNA of the CDR3: TGTGCCAGCAGTTTACAGGGGTATAATCAGCCCCAGCATTTT. Protein sequence: CASSLQGYNQPQHF. The J gene is TRBJ1-5, the V gene TRBV28; the D gene is possibly TRBD1 (6 bases). V lost 2 bases to trimming and J lost 4 bases, with 9 bases between them. The CDR3 totals 14 residues. Germline V gene sequence: CDR1 MDHEN, CDR2 SYDVKM.

About this clone itself: A read error likely explains this, since a far larger clone differs by one base. Other DNA variants within this sample encode the same CDR3. This sequence joins TRBV14 and TRBJ1-2, with D uncertain. The germline CDR1 and CDR2 sequences are SGHDN and FVKESK. V was pared by 0 bases and J by 8 bases, with 4 bases between. The CDR3 sequence is 11 residues long. CDR3 amino acids: CASSQEGGYTF. The CDR3 bases are TGTGCCAGCAGCCAAGAAGGCGGCTACACCTTC.

This chain links TRBV5-4 with TRBJ2-7; the match to TRBD1 covers 9 bases. The CDR3 consists of 15 residues. The V and J ends lost 6 bases and 0 bases, in that order; junction bases with no gene match: 7. Germline V gives CDR1 SGHNT, CDR2 YYREEE (reference sequence). The CDR3: CASTDRDRASYEQYF. The CDR3 region has the DNA TGTGCCAGCACCGACCGGGACAGGGCCTCCTACGAGCAGTACTTC. The complete variable domain, with remaining parts taken from reference TRBV5-4 and TRBJ2-7, reads ETGVTQSPTHLIKTRGQQVTLRCSSQSGHNTVSWYQQALGQGPQFIFQYYREEENGRGNFPPRFSGLQFPNYSSELNVNALELDDSALYLCASTDRDRASYEQYFGPGTRLTVT.

The V gene is TRBV2, the J gene TRBJ2-7, with 7 bases fitting TRBD1. V trimming: 3 bases; J trimming: 2 bases; junction bases outside the gene matches: 4. The germline gives CDR1 SNHLY, CDR2 FYNNEI. The CDR3 runs to 14 residues. The CDR3 coding sequence is TGTGCCAGCAGTGAGAACAGGGGAACCTACGAGCAGTACTTC. This codes for CASSENRGTYEQYF.

The chain combines TRBV28 with TRBJ2-2; the D is unclear. The CDR3 has 14 residues. The V gene lost 5 bases and the J gene lost 5 bases, with 12 bases spanning the gap. Germline V gene sequence: CDR1 MDHEN, CDR2 SYDVKM. CDR3 protein: CASSPPKGTGELFF. CDR3 coding DNA: TGTGCCAGCAGTCCCCCCAAAGGAACCGGGGAGCTGTTTTTT.

The V call is TRBV19, the J call TRBJ2-7; 10 nucleotides agree with TRBD1. CDR3 length: 14 amino acids. Losses at the gene ends were 7 bases for V and 5 bases for J; bases not matched to a gene: 8. Germline assignment: CDR1 LNHDA and CDR2 SQIVND (reference sequence). CDR3 residues: CASTPTGGVDEQYF. The CDR3 DNA sequence: TGTGCCAGTACTCCGACAGGGGGCGTTGACGAGCAGTACTTC. Together with reference TRBV19 and TRBJ2-7, the CDR3 gives the full variable domain: DGGITQSPKYLFRKEGQNVTLSCEQNLNHDAMYWYRQDPGQGLRLIYYSQIVNDFQKGDIAEGYSVSREKKESFPLTVTSAQKNPTAFYLCASTPTGGVDEQYFGPGTRLTVT.

The chain joins TRBV10-3 to TRBJ2-3; D unclear. CDR3 length equals 14 residues. V was cut by 5 bases and J by 2 bases, with 11 bases left in between. CDR1 is ENHRY and CDR2 is SYGVKD in the germline V gene. The CDR3, as DNA: TGTGCCATCAGTTTCGGCGCAGACACAGATACGCAGTATTTT. This gives the protein CAISFGADTDTQYF.

The V gene is TRBV7-8, the J gene TRBJ2-1; either TRBD1 or TRBD2 may fit D (5 bases each). This CDR3 contains 16 residues. The germline V gene encodes CDR1 SGHVS and CDR2 FQNEAQ. V dropped 0 bases and J dropped 0 bases, with 9 bases sitting between them. The DNA for the CDR3 is TGTGCCAGCAGCTTAGCGGCAGGGAGCTCCTACAATGAGCAGTTCTTC. This gives the protein CASSLAAGSSYNEQFF.

The chain has TRBV11-1 and TRBJ2-6; D is possibly TRBD2 (5 bases). Trimming removed 1 base at V and 3 bases at J, with 7 bases between. Germline loops: CDR1 SGHAT, CDR2 FQDESV (reference sequence). This CDR3 has 15 residues. The CDR3 here is CASSLGGFGANVLTF. CDR3 nucleotide sequence: TGTGCCAGCAGCTTAGGAGGGTTTGGGGCCAACGTCCTGACTTTC.

The chain links TRBV28 to TRBJ2-2, with 9 bases fitting TRBD1. The CDR3 sequence is 16 residues long. CDR1 and CDR2 (germline): MDHEN, SYDVKM. The ends lost 7 bases at V and 4 bases at J; junction bases unmatched: 10. The CDR3 region is CASTRGRTGVTGELFF. The DNA for the CDR3 is TGTGCCAGCACACGGGGTCGGACAGGGGTCACCGGGGAGCTGTTTTTT.

This clone is a singleton in its sample. V gene TRBV28 combines with J gene TRBJ2-3, with D perhaps being TRBD1 or TRBD2 (6 bases each). Germline lookup yields CDR1 MDHEN and CDR2 SYDVKM. The CDR3 length is 18 residues. The germline V and J ends were trimmed by 4 bases and 2 bases, with 22 bases remaining between them. The CDR3 is CASSWRVGRGMITDTQYF. The CDR3 nucleotides read TGTGCCAGCAGTTGGAGGGTTGGCAGGGGAATGATCACAGATACGCAGTATTTT. The variable domain in full, with the rest retrieved from reference TRBV28 and TRBJ2-3, is DVKVTQSSRYLVKRTGEKVFLECVQDMDHENMFWYRQDPGLGLRLIYFSYDVKMKEKGDIPEGYSVSREKKERFSLILESASTNQTSMYLCASSWRVGRGMITDTQYFGPGTRLTVL.

Of note for this clone: At the DNA level, this CDR3 is encoded by other sequences in the same sample as well. V and J are TRBV10-3 and TRBJ2-3; a possible D gene is TRBD1 (5 bases). Germline V gene sequence: CDR1 ENHRY, CDR2 SYGVKD. Trimming cost V 0 bases and J 1 base, with 5 bases left between them. The CDR3 is 14 residues long. As DNA, the CDR3 is TGTGCCATCAGTGAGTCAGGGGGCACAGATACGCAGTATTTT. It codes for CAISESGGTDTQYF.

The chain links TRBV28 to TRBJ1-4; D remains unclear. The CDR3 is 15 amino acids. V was pared by 4 bases and J by 0 bases, with 9 bases between. Germline V lookup: CDR1 MDHEN, CDR2 SYDVKM. CDR3 loop: CASSSSSATNEKLFF. The CDR3 nucleotides read TGTGCCAGCAGTTCCTCCTCCGCAACTAATGAAAAACTGTTTTTT.

The V and J genes are TRBV5-8 and TRBJ1-1, with D possibly being TRBD1 (6 bases). Per the germline V gene, CDR1 is SGHTS and CDR2 is YDEGEE. The CDR3 covers 14 residues. With 4 bases removed from V and 11 bases from J, the gap between germline ends came to 21 bases. CDR3 DNA sequence: TGTGCCAGCAGCCAGCGGGGGGCAGTCCGTACCGCTTTCTTT. Encoded protein: CASSQRGAVRTAFF.

The J gene is TRBJ2-7, the V gene TRBV7-2, with 8 bases identical to TRBD2. CDR3 length equals 14 residues. CDR1 SGHTA and CDR2 FQGNSA come from the germline V gene. J was trimmed by 4 bases and V by 5 bases; bases with no gene match: 7. The CDR3 bases are TGTGCCAGCAGCCCCGGGAGGGTAGGGTACGAGCAGTACTTC. Protein sequence: CASSPGRVGYEQYF.